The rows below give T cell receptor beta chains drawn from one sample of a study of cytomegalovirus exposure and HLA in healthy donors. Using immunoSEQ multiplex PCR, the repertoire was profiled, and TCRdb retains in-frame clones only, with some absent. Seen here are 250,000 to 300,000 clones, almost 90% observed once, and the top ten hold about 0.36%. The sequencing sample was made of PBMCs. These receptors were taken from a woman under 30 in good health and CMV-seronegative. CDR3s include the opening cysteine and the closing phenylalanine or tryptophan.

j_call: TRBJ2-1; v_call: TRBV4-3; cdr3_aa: CASSQDNGGQGADEQFF
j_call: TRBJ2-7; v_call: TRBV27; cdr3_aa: CASSLDRFSYEQYF
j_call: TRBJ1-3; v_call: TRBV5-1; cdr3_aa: CASSPGDGGTGNTIYF
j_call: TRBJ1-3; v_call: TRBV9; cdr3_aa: CASSVDYRSSGNTIYF
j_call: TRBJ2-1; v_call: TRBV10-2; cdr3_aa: CASKEGGGSYNEQFF
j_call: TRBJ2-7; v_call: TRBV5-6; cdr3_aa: CASSRTSGGATYEQYF
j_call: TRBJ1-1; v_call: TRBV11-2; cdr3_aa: CASSSRTGMNTEAFF
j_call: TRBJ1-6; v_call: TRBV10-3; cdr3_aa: CAITIDSRNSPLHF
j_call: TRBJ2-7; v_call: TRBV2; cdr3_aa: CASRKQGTYEQYF
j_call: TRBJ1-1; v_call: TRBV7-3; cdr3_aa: CASSAGIGGNTEAFF
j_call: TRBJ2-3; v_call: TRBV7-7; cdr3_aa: CASSLRLDRTDTQYF
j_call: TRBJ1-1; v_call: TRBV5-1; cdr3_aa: CASSPDPTVNTEAFF
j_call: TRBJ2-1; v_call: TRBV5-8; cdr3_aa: CASSHWTGNEQFF